The 19 T cell receptor beta chains listed next were all sequenced from one sample in a study of OX40 agonist ivuxolimab in advanced cancers. Profiled with immunoSEQ multiplex PCR; TCRdb holds only in-frame clones, not every one. The table records around 95,000 clones, 90% of them present only once. This specimen was CD4+ or CD8+ T cells sorted from blood, taken in a trial of the OX40 agonist ivuxolimab. These receptors all stem from an adult with an advanced solid tumor such as melanoma, head and neck, liver or kidney cancer.

Details on this clone: Sequence at one end of the junction differs from germline and may be a read error. The sample holds other DNA sequences that translate to the same CDR3. The V and J genes are TRBV19 and TRBJ2-5; D unclear. This CDR3 spans 11 amino acids. CDR1 and CDR2 from the germline V gene are LNHDA and SQIVND (reference sequence). The CDR3 sequence is CASSLEETQYF. The CDR3 bases are TGTGCTAGTAGCCTAGAAGAGACCCAGTACTTC.

The J gene is TRBJ1-2, the V gene TRBV9, with a tentative D call TRBD1 (5 bases). Germline CDR1 reads SGDLS; CDR2 reads YYNGEE. This CDR3 region has 14 residues. The ends were cut back, 0 bases at V and 4 bases at J, with 10 bases in the middle. The CDR3 reads CASSVDQGSYGYTF. The CDR3 region has the DNA TGTGCCAGCAGCGTAGATCAGGGCTCCTATGGCTACACCTTC.

This clone showed up just a few times. The sample holds other DNA sequences that translate to the same CDR3. The genes are TRBV6-1 and TRBJ2-2; D is perhaps TRBD1 (6 bases). Looked up from germline, CDR1 is MNHNS and CDR2 is SASEGT. CDR3 length: 14 residues. V lost 6 bases and J lost 1, with 9 bases in between. Written as DNA, the CDR3 is TGTGCCAGCAGACGACAGGAGAACACCGGGGAGCTGTTTTTT. Translation: CASRRQENTGELFF.

In the case of this clone: Other DNA sequences from this sample encode an identical CDR3 as well. This rearrangement joins TRBV5-1 to TRBJ2-2, with unresolved D. The CDR3 runs to 12 residues. The germline V gene has CDR1 SGHRS and CDR2 YFSETQ. The V end was cut by 0 bases, the J end by 7 bases, with 4 bases between. The CDR3: CASSLVGGELFF. CDR3 bases: TGCGCCAGCAGCTTGGTGGGCGGGGAGCTGTTTTTT.

This chain connects TRBV28 to TRBJ2-7, with 10 bases that match TRBD2. V lost 3 bases to trimming and J lost 4 bases; unmatched junction nucleotides: 6. Germline values: CDR1 MDHEN, CDR2 SYDVKM. The CDR3 contains 15 residues. The CDR3 here is CASSFLAGDGYEQYF. CDR3 nucleotides: TGTGCCAGCAGTTTTCTAGCGGGAGATGGGTACGAGCAGTACTTC.

The V and J genes are TRBV2 and TRBJ2-7, with 7 nucleotides matching TRBD1. In germline, CDR1 is SNHLY, CDR2 FYNNEI. V was clipped by 3 bases and J by 4 bases; unmatched bases: 9. The CDR3 loop spans 15 amino acids. The CDR3 DNA follows: TGTGCCAGCAGTGACGTAGGGACAGCCTTTTACGAGCAGTACTTC. Amino acid sequence: CASSDVGTAFYEQYF. Supplemented by reference TRBV2 and TRBJ2-7, the full variable domain reads EPEVTQTPSHQVTQMGQEVILRCVPISNHLYFYWYRQILGQKVEFLVSFYNNEISEKSEIFDDQFSVERPDGSNFTLKIRSTKLEDSAMYFCASSDVGTAFYEQYFGPGTRLTVT.

CDR3 loop: CSASGGDEQYF. The CDR3, as DNA: TGCAGTGCTTCGGGAGGGGACGAGCAGTACTTC. The chain employs TRBV20-1 and TRBJ2-7, with TRBD2 matching over 8 bases. The ends lost 5 bases at V and 5 bases at J; junction bases unmatched: 2. The CDR3 covers 11 residues. CDR1 is DFQATT and CDR2 is SNEGSKA in the germline V gene (reference sequence).

V usage is TRBV15 and J usage is TRBJ2-7; D not certain. V was shortened by 0 bases and J by 1 base, with 10 bases between the two germline ends. The CDR3 runs 15 residues. The germline V gene encodes CDR1 LNHNV and CDR2 YYDKDF (reference sequence). In DNA, the CDR3 is TGTGCCACCAGCAGAGATCGTAGGAAATCCTACGAGCAGTACTTC. The encoded protein is CATSRDRRKSYEQYF.

Written as DNA, the CDR3 is TGTGCCAGCAGCCAAGGGACTAGCGGGAGGGCCCTAACAGATACGCAGTATTTT. Translated: CASSQGTSGRALTDTQYF. The chain joins TRBV14 to TRBJ2-3; 15 nucleotides match TRBD2. After removal of 1 base from V and 3 bases from J, the junction contained 5 bases not matched to a gene. Germline-derived CDR1 and CDR2 are SGHDN and FVKESK. CDR3 length: 18 residues. Looking up the rest from reference TRBV14 and TRBJ2-3 gives the full variable domain: EAGVTQFPSHSVIEKGQTVTLRCDPISGHDNLYWYRRVMGKEIKFLLHFVKESKQDESGMPNNRFLAERTGGTYSTLKVQPAELEDSGVYFCASSQGTSGRALTDTQYFGPGTRLTVL.

In this sample, this clone turned up once. The J gene is TRBJ2-2, the V gene TRBV10-1; possibly TRBD2 for D (6 bases). The CDR3 contains 15 residues. Germline V gives CDR1 WNHNN, CDR2 SYGVQD (reference sequence). Trimming cost V 4 bases and J 1 base, with 10 bases left between them. CDR3 in DNA: TGCGCCAGCAGTGCCGGGACTCAGAACACCGGGGAGCTGTTTTTT. This codes for CASSAGTQNTGELFF.

The rearrangement uses TRBV19 and TRBJ2-3, with 10 bases aligning to TRBD2. The CDR3 has 15 amino acids. Losses at the gene ends were 3 bases for V and 8 bases for J; bases not matched to a gene: 8. Per the germline V gene, CDR1 is LNHDA and CDR2 is SQIVND (reference sequence). Written as DNA, the CDR3 is TGTGCCAGTAGTATCCTAGCGGGAGAGGGATTTACGCAGTATTTT. Encoded protein: CASSILAGEGFTQYF. The full variable domain, rest sourced from reference TRBV19 and TRBJ2-3, is DGGITQSPKYLFRKEGQNVTLSCEQNLNHDAMYWYRQDPGQGLRLIYYSQIVNDFQKGDIAEGYSVSREKKESFPLTVTSAQKNPTAFYLCASSILAGEGFTQYFGPGTRLTVL.

The genes are TRBV11-2 and TRBJ2-2, with D perhaps TRBD2 (6 bases). Germline loops: CDR1 SGHAT, CDR2 FQNNGV. V dropped 5 bases and J dropped 7 bases, with 14 bases sitting between them. The length of the CDR3 is 14 residues. The CDR3 here is CASSPGRSGGELFF. The CDR3 DNA follows: TGTGCCAGCAGCCCTGGGAGGTCGGGCGGGGAGCTGTTTTTT.

This chain links TRBV5-4 with TRBJ1-2; unclear D gene. V lost 0 bases and J 4 bases, leaving 7 bases between the germline ends. CDR3 length equals 13 residues. Germline loops: CDR1 SGHNT, CDR2 YYREEE (reference sequence). The CDR3: CASSLEGVYGYTF. CDR3 DNA: TGTGCCAGCAGCTTGGAAGGCGTCTATGGCTACACCTTC.

To note about this clone: A read error may account for a junction end that differs from germline. J is TRBJ2-2 and V is TRBV5-1; D is perhaps TRBD2 (5 bases). Germline CDR1 SGHRS, CDR2 YFSETQ. The CDR3 sequence is 15 residues long. CDR3 DNA: TGCGCCAGCAGCTCGGGCACAGTGAACACCGGGGAGCCGTTTTTT. Amino acid sequence: CASSSGTVNTGEPFF.

CDR3 in amino acids: CASSLVGGRPSYNEQFF. Here the CDR3 DNA reads TGTGCCAGCAGCTTGGTCGGCGGAAGGCCGTCCTACAATGAGCAGTTCTTC. The chain links TRBV5-4 to TRBJ2-1; D uncertain. In germline, CDR1 is SGHNT, CDR2 YYREEE (reference sequence). The CDR3 covers 17 residues. V lost 0 bases, J lost 1 base, and 14 bases lay in between.

The chain couples TRBV5-6 to TRBJ2-3; D may be TRBD1 (5 bases). Looked up from germline, CDR1 is SGHDT and CDR2 is YYEEEE. The CDR3 covers 15 residues. V lost 2 bases, J lost 2 bases, and 12 bases lay in between. The CDR3 loop reads CASSFGAGNTDTQYF. As DNA, the CDR3 is TGTGCCAGCAGCTTTGGGGCAGGGAACACAGATACGCAGTATTTT.

The chain uses TRBV4-2 and TRBJ2-3; D might be TRBD2 (5 bases). Germline V CDR1 and CDR2: LGHNA, YNFKEQ. The length of the CDR3 is 15 residues. Trimming left V 0 bases short and J 4 bases short, with 11 bases between. DNA for the CDR3: TGTGCCAGCAGCCAAGACTGGGAGAGCGCAGATACGCAGTATTTT. It yields the protein CASSQDWESADTQYF.

The V call is TRBV9, the J call TRBJ1-1; TRBD1 is a possible D gene (6 bases). Germline V lookup: CDR1 SGDLS, CDR2 YYNGEE. Trimming cost V 4 bases and J 5 bases, with 15 bases left between them. The CDR3 covers 14 residues. CDR3 protein: CASSTSPGATEAFF. CDR3 nucleotide sequence: TGTGCCAGCAGCACCAGCCCAGGGGCGACTGAAGCTTTCTTT.

In its sample, this clone was seen once. The chain recombines TRBV28 with TRBJ1-1; 7 bases are a match to TRBD1. The CDR3 has 14 amino acids. Germline lookup yields CDR1 MDHEN and CDR2 SYDVKM. V lost 6 bases, J lost 5 bases, and 9 bases stayed unmatched. The CDR3 is CASSLDRVRTEAFF. The CDR3, as DNA: TGTGCCAGCAGCCTAGACAGGGTAAGGACTGAAGCTTTCTTT.